This T cell receptor (beta chain) was sequenced in a study of T cells in Graves' hyperthyroidism and ophthalmopathy. This clonotype was counted at least ten times. Researchers amplified the TCR beta CDR3 regions from RNA transcripts. HTBI primers drove first-round RT-PCR of the TCR CDR3. MiXCR, run by TCRdb on the multiplex PCR reads, gives a single entry per CDR3 protein. The table includes about 560,000 distinct CDR3 sequences, around 15% detected once. CDR1 MDHEN and CDR2 SYDVKM come from the germline V gene. The V gene lost 3 bases and the J gene lost 3 bases, with 5 bases spanning the gap. This CDR3 has 12 residues.

This TCR derives from a woman aged 40-49 years with Graves' hyperthyroidism. The chain couples TRBV28 to TRBJ2-5, with D possibly matching TRBD1 (5 bases). The sequenced material came from blood. The CDR3 coding sequence is TGTGCCAGCAGTTTGACAGAAGAGACCCAGTACTTC. Translating gives CASSLTEETQYF.